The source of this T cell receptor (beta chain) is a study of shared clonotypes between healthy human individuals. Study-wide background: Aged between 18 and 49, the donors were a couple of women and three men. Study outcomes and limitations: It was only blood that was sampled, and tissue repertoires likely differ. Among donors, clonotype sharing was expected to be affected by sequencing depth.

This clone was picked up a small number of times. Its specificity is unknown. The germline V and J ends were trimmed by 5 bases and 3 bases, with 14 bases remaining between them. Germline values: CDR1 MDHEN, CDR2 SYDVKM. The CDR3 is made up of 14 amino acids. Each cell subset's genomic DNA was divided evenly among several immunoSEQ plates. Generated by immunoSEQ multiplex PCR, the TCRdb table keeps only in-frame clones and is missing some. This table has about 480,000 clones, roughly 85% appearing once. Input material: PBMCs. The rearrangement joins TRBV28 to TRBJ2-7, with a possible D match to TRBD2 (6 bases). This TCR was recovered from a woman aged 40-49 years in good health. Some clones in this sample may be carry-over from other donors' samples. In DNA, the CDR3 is TGTGCCAGCAGTACCTCTAGCGCCTTCTACGAGCAGTACTTC. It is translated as CASSTSSAFYEQYF. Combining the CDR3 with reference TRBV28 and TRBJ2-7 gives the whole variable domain DVKVTQSSRYLVKRTGEKVFLECVQDMDHENMFWYRQDPGLGLRLIYFSYDVKMKEKGDIPEGYSVSREKKERFSLILESASTNQTSMYLCASSTSSAFYEQYFGPGTRLTVT.